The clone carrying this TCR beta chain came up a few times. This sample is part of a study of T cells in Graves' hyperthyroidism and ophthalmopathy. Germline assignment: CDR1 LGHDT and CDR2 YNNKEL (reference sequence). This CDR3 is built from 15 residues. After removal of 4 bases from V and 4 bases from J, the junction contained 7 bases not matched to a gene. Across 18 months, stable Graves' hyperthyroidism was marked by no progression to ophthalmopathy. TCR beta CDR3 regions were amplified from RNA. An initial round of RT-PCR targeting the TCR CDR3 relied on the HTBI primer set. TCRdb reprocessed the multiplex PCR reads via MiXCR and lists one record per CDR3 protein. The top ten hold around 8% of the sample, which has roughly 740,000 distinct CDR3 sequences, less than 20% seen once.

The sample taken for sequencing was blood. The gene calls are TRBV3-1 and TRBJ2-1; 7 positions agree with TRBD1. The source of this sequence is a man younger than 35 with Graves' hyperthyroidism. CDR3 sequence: CASSLEPGQYNEQFF. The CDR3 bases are TGTGCCAGCAGCCTCGAACCGGGACAGTACAATGAGCAGTTCTTC.